The text below deals with one TCR beta chain. Antigen unknown. These data are taken from a study of monozygotic twins with inflammatory bowel disease. General study points: A single strong clonotype or signal linked to IBD was not supported. For IBD patients, clonotypes shared with others were fewer than for healthy twins, especially with disease activity.

Nested PCRs of about 17 and 10 cycles, two in total, were run on TCRalpha and TCRbeta cDNA. TCRdb re-called the 5' RACE reads, yielding one record per CDR3 amino acid sequence without DNA. The sample's table shows more than 300,000 distinct CDR3 sequences. The TCR sequence derives from a human donor with ulcerative colitis or Crohn's disease, or a healthy co-twin of an affected twin (not recorded which). Input material: blood.

The CDR3 spells CSARTGGYQPQHF. V and J are TRBV20-1 and TRBJ1-5; TCRdb calls TRBD1, which cannot be checked without DNA. The germline gives CDR1 DFQATT, CDR2 SNEGSKA (reference sequence). There are 13 residues in the CDR3.